This is a list of T cell receptor beta chains from one sample in a study of identical twins. TCRdb reanalysed the 5' RACE reads using MiXCR and keeps one entry per CDR3 protein. Seen here are 250,000 or so distinct CDR3 sequences, about 9% observed once, and the top ten hold less than 4%. These data are also associated with another study on yellow fever vaccine responses in identical twins.

The source material was CD8+ T cells sorted from blood. Every receptor here comes from a woman younger than 30 in good health. Each CDR3 is given with its conserved first and last residue. A D gene is named only where the DNA matches it firmly. Clone sizes are given selectively: once, few, many, or a class where the clone is expanded.

abundance: many; j_gene: TRBJ2-1; v_gene: TRBV7-9; d_gene: TRBD1; CDR3aa: CASSEPGQASYNEQFF; CDR3nt: TGTGCCAGCAGCGAGCCGGGACAGGCCTCCTACAATGAGCAGTTCTTC
abundance: many; j_gene: TRBJ2-1; v_gene: TRBV12-3/TRBV12-4; d_gene: -; CDR3aa: CASSSPSRGDEQFF; CDR3nt: TGTGCCAGCAGCAGCCCCAGCAGGGGTGATGAGCAGTTCTTC
abundance: -; j_gene: TRBJ2-1; v_gene: TRBV4-1; d_gene: -; CDR3aa: CASSHPKTDLSYNEQFF; CDR3nt: TGCGCCAGCAGCCACCCGAAAACAGACCTCTCCTACAATGAGCAGTTCTTC
abundance: -; j_gene: TRBJ2-7; v_gene: TRBV5-1; d_gene: -; CDR3aa: CASSLGWEFAYEQYF; CDR3nt: TGCGCCAGCAGCTTGGGGTGGGAGTTCGCCTACGAGCAGTACTTC
abundance: many; j_gene: TRBJ2-2; v_gene: TRBV12-3/TRBV12-4; d_gene: -; CDR3aa: CACPRAGELFF; CDR3nt: TGTGCCTGTCCCAGGGCCGGGGAGCTGTTTTTT
abundance: many; j_gene: TRBJ2-7; v_gene: TRBV7-2; d_gene: -; CDR3aa: CASSFDTGNEQYF; CDR3nt: TGTGCCAGCAGCTTTGACACGGGAAACGAGCAGTACTTC
abundance: few; j_gene: TRBJ2-5; v_gene: TRBV11-2; d_gene: -; CDR3aa: CASSGKETQYF; CDR3nt: TGTGCCAGCAGCGGAAAAGAGACCCAGTACTTC
abundance: few; j_gene: TRBJ2-7; v_gene: TRBV5-6; d_gene: -; CDR3aa: CASSLRDNYEQYF; CDR3nt: TGTGCCAGCAGCCTCCGGGACAACTACGAGCAGTACTTC
abundance: -; j_gene: TRBJ2-1; v_gene: TRBV7-9; d_gene: -; CDR3aa: CASSLEPGSYNEQFF; CDR3nt: TGTGCCAGCAGCTTAGAACCGGGAAGCTACAATGAGCAGTTCTTC
abundance: many; j_gene: TRBJ2-7; v_gene: TRBV27; d_gene: -; CDR3aa: CASSSFYEQYF; CDR3nt: TGTGCCAGCAGTTCGTTCTACGAGCAGTACTTC
abundance: many; j_gene: TRBJ2-1; v_gene: TRBV12-3/TRBV12-4; d_gene: -; CDR3aa: CASSFRAQGLEQFF; CDR3nt: TGTGCCAGCAGTTTCCGTGCACAGGGTCTTGAGCAGTTCTTC
abundance: -; j_gene: TRBJ2-3; v_gene: TRBV9; d_gene: TRBD2; CDR3aa: CASSVVSSGGSSTDTQYF; CDR3nt: TGTGCCAGCAGCGTAGTCTCTAGCGGGGGGTCTAGCACAGATACGCAGTATTTT
abundance: many; j_gene: TRBJ2-4; v_gene: TRBV20-1; d_gene: -; CDR3aa: CSAQTYIGRNIQYF; CDR3nt: TGCAGTGCTCAAACATATATAGGAAGAAACATTCAGTACTTC
abundance: many; j_gene: TRBJ2-1; v_gene: TRBV11-1; d_gene: TRBD2; CDR3aa: CASSSLLAGTVQYNEQFF; CDR3nt: TGTGCCAGCAGCTCCCTCCTAGCGGGAACTGTCCAATACAATGAGCAGTTCTTC
abundance: few; j_gene: TRBJ2-2; v_gene: TRBV11-2; d_gene: TRBD1; CDR3aa: CASSAMDYRDRGTGELFF; CDR3nt: TGTGCCAGCAGCGCCATGGACTACCGGGACAGGGGGACCGGGGAGCTGTTTTTT
abundance: -; j_gene: TRBJ2-3; v_gene: TRBV7-2; d_gene: TRBD1; CDR3aa: CASSTGQGSTDTQYF; CDR3nt: TGTGCCAGCAGCACGGGACAGGGGAGCACAGATACGCAGTATTTT
abundance: many; j_gene: TRBJ2-2; v_gene: TRBV18; d_gene: TRBD2; CDR3aa: CASSPPAAGDTGELFF; CDR3nt: TGTGCCAGCTCACCACCGGCGGCGGGAGACACCGGGGAGCTGTTTTTT
abundance: -; j_gene: TRBJ2-7; v_gene: TRBV18; d_gene: TRBD1; CDR3aa: CASSSIGTGVYEQYF; CDR3nt: TGTGCCAGCTCATCCATCGGGACAGGTGTCTACGAGCAGTACTTC
abundance: few; j_gene: TRBJ2-7; v_gene: TRBV12-3/TRBV12-4; d_gene: TRBD2; CDR3aa: CASSLKWEGPYEQYF; CDR3nt: TGTGCCAGCAGTTTAAAGTGGGAGGGGCCCTACGAGCAGTACTTC
abundance: many; j_gene: TRBJ2-7; v_gene: TRBV20-1; d_gene: -; CDR3aa: CSASRGGHEQYF; CDR3nt: TGCAGTGCTAGCCGCGGGGGCCACGAGCAGTACTTC
abundance: -; j_gene: TRBJ2-7; v_gene: TRBV20-1; d_gene: TRBD1; CDR3aa: CSARDRASSYEQYF; CDR3nt: TGCAGTGCTCGGGACAGGGCAAGCTCCTACGAGCAGTACTTC
abundance: many; j_gene: TRBJ1-2; v_gene: TRBV12-3/TRBV12-4; d_gene: -; CDR3aa: CASSFGQNGYTF; CDR3nt: TGTGCCAGCAGCTTTGGACAGAATGGCTACACCTTC
abundance: -; j_gene: TRBJ2-1; v_gene: TRBV24-1; d_gene: TRBD1; CDR3aa: CATSGPQGGNPNEQFF; CDR3nt: TGTGCCACCAGTGGTCCACAGGGGGGCAATCCCAATGAGCAGTTCTTC
abundance: -; j_gene: TRBJ2-3; v_gene: TRBV11-2; d_gene: TRBD2; CDR3aa: CANSGGGSSTDTQYF; CDR3nt: TGTGCCAATTCGGGCGGGGGATCTAGCACAGATACGCAGTATTTT
abundance: few; j_gene: TRBJ1-4; v_gene: TRBV9; d_gene: -; CDR3aa: CASGPGRGNEKLFF; CDR3nt: TGTGCCAGCGGGCCGGGACGGGGAAATGAAAAACTGTTTTTT
abundance: few; j_gene: TRBJ2-2; v_gene: TRBV25-1; d_gene: -; CDR3aa: CASSRTSNTGELFF; CDR3nt: TGTGCCAGCAGTAGGACTTCCAACACCGGGGAGCTGTTTTTT
abundance: few; j_gene: TRBJ2-1; v_gene: TRBV20-1; d_gene: -; CDR3aa: CSARDLISAVSSYNEQFF; CDR3nt: TGCAGTGCTAGAGATTTGATTTCGGCGGTTAGCTCCTACAATGAGCAGTTCTTC
abundance: -; j_gene: TRBJ2-1; v_gene: TRBV20-1; d_gene: -; CDR3aa: CSRTISDYNEQFF; CDR3nt: TGCAGTAGGACCATTAGCGACTACAATGAGCAGTTCTTC
abundance: -; j_gene: TRBJ2-7; v_gene: TRBV2; d_gene: TRBD2; CDR3aa: CASSAALAGGWNEQYF; CDR3nt: TGTGCCAGCAGCGCCGCGTTAGCGGGGGGGTGGAACGAGCAGTACTTC
abundance: many; j_gene: TRBJ2-7; v_gene: TRBV20-1; d_gene: -; CDR3aa: CSARASLNSADEQYF; CDR3nt: TGCAGTGCTCGGGCCAGCTTGAACTCGGCGGACGAGCAGTACTTC
abundance: few; j_gene: TRBJ2-5; v_gene: TRBV7-6; d_gene: -; CDR3aa: CASSPPVSETQYF; CDR3nt: TGTGCCAGCAGTCCCCCTGTGTCGGAGACCCAGTACTTC
abundance: many; j_gene: TRBJ2-5; v_gene: TRBV7-9; d_gene: -; CDR3aa: CASSPLFTALQETQYF; CDR3nt: TGTGCCAGCAGCCCTCTCTTCACAGCGTTGCAAGAGACCCAGTACTTC
abundance: -; j_gene: TRBJ2-3; v_gene: TRBV7-3; d_gene: -; CDR3aa: CASSLDTTDTQYF; CDR3nt: TGTGCCAGCAGCTTAGATACTACAGATACGCAGTATTTT
abundance: many; j_gene: TRBJ2-5; v_gene: TRBV29-1; d_gene: TRBD2; CDR3aa: CSVDPVLAEQETQYF; CDR3nt: TGCAGCGTTGATCCGGTACTAGCGGAACAAGAGACCCAGTACTTC
abundance: -; j_gene: TRBJ2-2; v_gene: TRBV4-3; d_gene: TRBD2; CDR3aa: CASSGTTGSSGELFF; CDR3nt: TGCGCCAGCAGCGGGACTACCGGGTCGTCCGGGGAGCTGTTTTTT
abundance: many; j_gene: TRBJ2-3; v_gene: TRBV7-9; d_gene: TRBD2; CDR3aa: CASRGGDTDTQYF; CDR3nt: TGTGCCAGCCGCGGGGGGGACACAGATACGCAGTATTTT
abundance: many; j_gene: TRBJ2-7; v_gene: TRBV29-1; d_gene: -; CDR3aa: CSVASGSSPHEQYF; CDR3nt: TGCAGCGTTGCATCGGGGTCTTCGCCCCACGAGCAGTACTTC
abundance: few; j_gene: TRBJ2-5; v_gene: TRBV9; d_gene: -; CDR3aa: CASSKGGDLKETQYF; CDR3nt: TGTGCCAGCAGCAAGGGGGGAGACCTTAAAGAGACCCAGTACTTC
abundance: -; j_gene: TRBJ1-1; v_gene: TRBV7-9; d_gene: TRBD1; CDR3aa: CASSSGLTGRTEAFF; CDR3nt: TGTGCCAGCAGCTCCGGATTGACAGGGCGTACTGAAGCTTTCTTT
abundance: few; j_gene: TRBJ2-1; v_gene: TRBV27; d_gene: -; CDR3aa: CASTYDGNSYNEQFF; CDR3nt: TGTGCCAGCACTTATGACGGGAACTCCTACAATGAGCAGTTCTTC
abundance: few; j_gene: TRBJ2-7; v_gene: TRBV12-3/TRBV12-4; d_gene: TRBD2; CDR3aa: CASTAGGPSYEQYF; CDR3nt: TGTGCCAGCACTGCGGGAGGCCCATCCTACGAGCAGTACTTC